A selection of T cell receptor beta chains follows, all from one sample in a study of control samples from healthy donors and cancer patients. Some clones are missing from TCRdb's copy, which holds only in-frame ones; the method was immunoSEQ multiplex PCR. The sample has hundreds of thousands of clones, 75% to 95% seen once. Material for sequencing was PBMCs. These receptors were obtained from a man in his forties or fifties with head and neck cancer. Both conserved end residues are part of each CDR3. Each record gives: D gene, V gene, clone size, J gene, CDR3 protein, CDR3 DNA. The D gene is left open where the match is weak. Some rows have no size entry. The others give once, few or many, or a class for an expanded clone.

d_call: -; v_call: TRBV6-2/TRBV6-3; clone_size: -; j_call: TRBJ1-4; cdr3_aa: CASSYSTTEKLFF; cdr3_nt: TGTGCCAGCAGTTACTCGACAACAGAAAAACTGTTTTTT
d_call: -; v_call: TRBV9; clone_size: -; j_call: TRBJ2-7; cdr3_aa: CASSVAGLYYEQYF; cdr3_nt: TGTGCCAGCAGCGTAGCCGGCCTTTACTACGAGCAGTACTTC
d_call: -; v_call: TRBV11-2; clone_size: -; j_call: TRBJ1-2; cdr3_aa: CASSLEQGSYGYTF; cdr3_nt: TGTGCCAGCAGCTTAGAACAGGGAAGCTATGGCTACACCTTC
d_call: -; v_call: TRBV15; clone_size: -; j_call: TRBJ1-5; cdr3_aa: CATSRDSGNQPQHF; cdr3_nt: TGTGCCACCAGCAGAGACTCAGGGAATCAGCCCCAGCATTTT
d_call: -; v_call: TRBV6-6; clone_size: -; j_call: TRBJ1-2; cdr3_aa: CASRDTRNYGYTF; cdr3_nt: TGTGCCAGCAGGGACACACGGAACTATGGCTACACCTTC
d_call: -; v_call: TRBV9; clone_size: -; j_call: TRBJ2-7; cdr3_aa: CASSVGDQPYEQYF; cdr3_nt: TGTGCCAGCAGCGTCGGGGACCAACCCTACGAGCAGTACTTC
d_call: -; v_call: TRBV2; clone_size: once; j_call: TRBJ2-7; cdr3_aa: CAITPKGRSYEQYF; cdr3_nt: TGTGCCATCACCCCAAAGGGCAGATCCTACGAGCAGTACTTC
d_call: -; v_call: TRBV7-9; clone_size: -; j_call: TRBJ1-5; cdr3_aa: CASSPGTLDSNQPQHF; cdr3_nt: TGTGCCAGCAGCCCCGGGACACTTGATAGCAATCAGCCCCAGCATTTT
d_call: -; v_call: TRBV11-3; clone_size: -; j_call: TRBJ2-1; cdr3_aa: CASSSSGTPYNEQFF; cdr3_nt: TGTGCCAGCAGCTCCAGCGGGACACCGTACAATGAGCAGTTCTTC
d_call: TRBD1; v_call: TRBV28; clone_size: -; j_call: TRBJ1-2; cdr3_aa: CASSTTGGSGYTF; cdr3_nt: TGTGCCAGCAGTACGACAGGGGGGAGTGGCTACACCTTC
d_call: TRBD2; v_call: TRBV5-6; clone_size: -; j_call: TRBJ2-1; cdr3_aa: CASSSLAGGYNEQFF; cdr3_nt: TGTGCCAGCAGCTCGCTAGCGGGAGGGTACAATGAGCAGTTCTTC
d_call: -; v_call: TRBV13; clone_size: -; j_call: TRBJ1-3; cdr3_aa: CTSSLGQVGAPGNTIYF; cdr3_nt: TGTACCAGCAGCTTAGGCCAGGTCGGGGCCCCTGGAAACACCATATATTTT
d_call: -; v_call: TRBV12-3/TRBV12-4; clone_size: once; j_call: TRBJ1-2; cdr3_aa: CASSSGYGYTF; cdr3_nt: TGTGCCAGCAGTTCGGGCTATGGCTACACCTTC
d_call: -; v_call: TRBV7-3; clone_size: -; j_call: TRBJ1-6; cdr3_aa: CASSLIQNSPLHF; cdr3_nt: TGTGCCAGCAGCTTAATCCAGAATTCACCCCTCCACTTT